The rows below give T cell receptor beta chains drawn from one sample of a study of cytomegalovirus exposure and HLA in healthy donors. Assay: immunoSEQ multiplex PCR; the TCRdb copy retains only in-frame clones and omits some. The profile covers more than 150,000 clones, with 75% appearing a single time and roughly 8.2% taken by the ten largest. Sequencing used PBMCs. The receptors were sampled from a woman in her thirties or forties in good health and CMV-seropositive. Both conserved end residues are part of each CDR3. D genes are given only for firm matches. Expanded clones are given a class, and other clones once, few, many or no size at all.

NA,TRBJ1-1,TRBV29-1,few,TGCAGCACTACACAGGGTTGGGCTGAAGCTTTCTTT,CSTTQGWAEAFF
NA,TRBJ2-1,TRBV9,NA,TGTGCCAGCAGCGTAAAGCCTTCCTACAATGAGCAGTTCTTC,CASSVKPSYNEQFF
TRBD1,TRBJ2-2,TRBV6-6,NA,TGTGCCAGCAGTTACCCGGGACAGACAGTCACCGGGGAGCTGTTTTTT,CASSYPGQTVTGELFF
TRBD2,TRBJ2-7,TRBV7-2,NA,TGTGCCAGCAGCCCAGGACTAGCCGGTGGCGAGCAGTACTTC,CASSPGLAGGEQYF
NA,TRBJ2-7,TRBV4-1,few,TGCGCCAGCAGCCAAGATGCGGGACCGGCCTACGAGCAGTACTTC,CASSQDAGPAYEQYF
NA,TRBJ1-2,TRBV10-3,NA,TGTGCCATCAGTGAAGGGGAAACCCATAACTATGGCTACACCTTC,CAISEGETHNYGYTF
TRBD1,TRBJ1-2,TRBV9,NA,TGTGCCAGCAGCCTCGAGGGGGCCAGGAGTAATAACTATGGCTACACCTTC,CASSLEGARSNNYGYTF
TRBD2,TRBJ2-3,TRBV4-1,NA,TGCGCCAGCAGCCAAGGGCTAGCGGGAGGGCCGGGGACAGATACGCAGTATTTT,CASSQGLAGGPGTDTQYF
NA,TRBJ2-7,TRBV6-5,NA,TGTGCCAGCAGTTTACAGCCGCGTACATCCTACGAGCAGTACTTC,CASSLQPRTSYEQYF
NA,TRBJ2-6,TRBV10-2,NA,TGCGCCAGCAGGCAGGGGTCTGGGGCCAACGTCCTGACTTTC,CASRQGSGANVLTF
NA,TRBJ1-1,TRBV30,NA,TGTGCCTCCGACAGGACCTGTGAAGCTTTCTTT,CASDRTCEAFF
NA,TRBJ2-7,TRBV6-5,few,TGTGCCAGTTCTGTAACAGCGGCCTACGAGCAGTACTTC,CASSVTAAYEQYF
NA,TRBJ2-7,TRBV20-1,NA,TGCAGTGCTAGGCGAAACGAGCAGTACTTC,CSARRNEQYF
NA,TRBJ2-5,TRBV9,few,TGTGCCAGCAGCGTAAGGGGAGGCGACACATGGTCTGAGACCCAGTACTTC,CASSVRGGDTWSETQYF
NA,TRBJ2-5,TRBV5-1,once,TGCGCCAGCAGCTTGGAGAGCCCAAACCAAGAGACCCAGTACTTC,CASSLESPNQETQYF
TRBD2,TRBJ2-1,TRBV10-3,NA,TGTGCCATCAGTCCGGGACTAGCGGGCCTCAGCTCCTACAATGAGCAGTTCTTC,CAISPGLAGLSSYNEQFF
NA,TRBJ2-1,TRBV9,NA,TGTGCCAGCAACCGGAATGAAGCGAGGGAGCAGTTCTTC,CASNRNEAREQFF
TRBD2,TRBJ2-5,TRBV10-2,few,TGCGCCAGCATCAAGACTAGCGGGAGTAACCAAGAGACCCAGTACTTC,CASIKTSGSNQETQYF
TRBD2,TRBJ2-4,TRBV30,NA,TGTGCCTGGAGTGTGCTGGGGTGGGGGGAGCGGGAGCTCGGCATTCAGTACTTC,CAWSVLGWGERELGIQYF
NA,TRBJ2-7,TRBV28,NA,TGTGCCAGCAGTTTAGAAGGGCCTGGACAGCTACATGGGCAGTACTTC,CASSLEGPGQLHGQYF
TRBD1,TRBJ1-2,TRBV30,NA,TGTGCCTGGAGTGGGACAGGGGGCGGCTACACCTTC,CAWSGTGGGYTF
NA,TRBJ1-1,TRBV5-6,few,TGTGCCAGCAGCCCTGGGCGGGTGAGGGCTTTCTTT,CASSPGRVRAFF
NA,TRBJ1-1,TRBV7-8,NA,TGTGCCAGCAGCTTAGGTCGGAACACTGAAGCTTTCTTT,CASSLGRNTEAFF
NA,TRBJ2-7,TRBV29-1,NA,TGCAGCGTTGCGGGGTACCCAGCACAGGGCTACGAGCAGTACTTC,CSVAGYPAQGYEQYF
TRBD1,TRBJ1-3,TRBV5-4,NA,TGTGCCAGCAGCAGGACAGGGACGGAAGGAAACACCATATATTTT,CASSRTGTEGNTIYF
NA,TRBJ2-5,TRBV5-4,few,TGTGCCAGCAGCTTGGTTGGGGCGGGGGAGACCCAGTACTTC,CASSLVGAGETQYF
TRBD1,TRBJ2-5,TRBV13,NA,TGTGCCAGCAGCTTCATAATAGGGGGCAGTCAAGAGACCCAGTACTTC,CASSFIIGGSQETQYF
TRBD1,TRBJ1-2,TRBV25-1,NA,TGTGCCAGCAGTGTACCGGGACAGCTCTATGGCTACACCTTC,CASSVPGQLYGYTF
NA,TRBJ1-4,TRBV28,once,TGTGCCAGCAGTTTAGGGTCGGCGACAAATGAAAAACTGTTTTTT,CASSLGSATNEKLFF
NA,TRBJ2-3,TRBV6-4,NA,TGTGCCAGCAGTGACTCTAGCAGCACAGATACGCAGTATTTT,CASSDSSSTDTQYF
TRBD1,TRBJ2-3,TRBV27,NA,TGTGCCAGCAGCCGGGACAGGGGGCGCACAGATACGCAGTATTTT,CASSRDRGRTDTQYF
TRBD1,TRBJ2-7,TRBV12-5,NA,TGTGCTAGTGGTTTGGTCTACGGGGCGAGGGGGACAGGGACCTACGAGCAGTACTTC,CASGLVYGARGTGTYEQYF
TRBD1,TRBJ1-2,TRBV7-2,once,TGTGCCAGCAGCCTCGACAGGGCCAACCTTTATGGCTACACCTTC,CASSLDRANLYGYTF
TRBD1,TRBJ1-5,TRBV27,NA,TGTGCCAGCAGAAGTTTTGGACAGGGGAATCAGCCCCAGCATTTT,CASRSFGQGNQPQHF
TRBD1,TRBJ2-2,TRBV6-6,NA,TGTGCCAGCAGTTCAGGACAGGGGCGGACCGGGGAGCTGTTTTTT,CASSSGQGRTGELFF
NA,TRBJ2-1,TRBV27,NA,TGTGCCAGCGGGATCCGGGACTCTCCCTACAATGAGCAGTTCTTC,CASGIRDSPYNEQFF
NA,TRBJ2-1,TRBV2,NA,TGTGCCCCCCCCGTCGGCAATGAGCAGTTCTTC,CAPPVGNEQFF
NA,TRBJ1-5,TRBV6-1,few,TGTGCCAGCAGTGACCCCATGGTGGGGGCAAGTCAGCCCCAGCATTTT,CASSDPMVGASQPQHF
TRBD1,TRBJ1-1,TRBV14,NA,TGTGCCAGCAGCGCCCAGCTAGGGACAGGTGAAGCTTTCTTT,CASSAQLGTGEAFF
TRBD2,TRBJ2-4,TRBV2,NA,TGTGCCAGCAGTGTTCTAGCGGGAGCCAAAAACATTCAGTACTTC,CASSVLAGAKNIQYF
NA,TRBJ2-7,TRBV28,NA,TGTGCCAGCAGTCTGACAAGTACCTACGAGCAGTACTTC,CASSLTSTYEQYF
NA,TRBJ2-3,TRBV5-5,NA,TGTGCCAGCAGCGCGGGTGTAGATACGCAGTATTTT,CASSAGVDTQYF
NA,TRBJ1-5,TRBV10-3,NA,TGTGCCATTTTAGGGGCGTATAGCAATCAGCCCCAGCATTTT,CAILGAYSNQPQHF
TRBD1,TRBJ2-7,TRBV6-6,once,TGTGCCAGCATGGCCGGGACAGGGGGCGAGCAGTACTTC,CASMAGTGGEQYF
TRBD1,TRBJ2-2,TRBV10-2,NA,TGCGCCAGCAGGAGGGGGCAAAACGCCGGGGAGCTGTTTTTT,CASRRGQNAGELFF
NA,TRBJ1-2,TRBV20-1,once,TGCAGTGCTAGAGATCAGTATGGCTACACCTTC,CSARDQYGYTF
TRBD1,TRBJ2-7,TRBV5-1,NA,TGCGCCAGCAGCTTGCGGGCAGGCCAAGGGGGCAACTACGAGCAGTACTTC,CASSLRAGQGGNYEQYF
TRBD1,TRBJ1-2,TRBV7-9,NA,TGTGCCAGCAGCCCAACCCTAAACCAACAGGGGAGTGGCTACACCTTC,CASSPTLNQQGSGYTF
NA,TRBJ2-7,TRBV28,NA,TGTGCCAGCAGTTTCAGTCCAGGGTTAGATACTATCTCCTACGAGCAGTACTTC,CASSFSPGLDTISYEQYF
NA,TRBJ1-1,TRBV10-3,NA,TGTGCCATCAGTCCACAGGGACCTTATAACACTGAAGCTTTCTTT,CAISPQGPYNTEAFF
TRBD2,TRBJ2-7,TRBV6-5,NA,TGTGCCAGCAGTAGCCTAGCGGACTCCTACGAGCAGTACTTC,CASSSLADSYEQYF
TRBD1,TRBJ2-1,TRBV15,NA,TGTGCCACCAGCAGAGGCGGGACAGGAGGCTACAATGAGCAGTTCTTC,CATSRGGTGGYNEQFF
NA,TRBJ1-4,TRBV14,NA,TGTGCCAGCAGCCAAGGTTACGGGGGAAATGAAAAACTGTTTTTT,CASSQGYGGNEKLFF